This T cell receptor (beta chain) was documented in a study of shared clonotypes between healthy human individuals. The assay was immunoSEQ multiplex PCR, and TCRdb's table has in-frame clones only and misses some. The sample lists around 700,000 clones; less than 80% were seen once. The study's findings and limits: Generation probability values for non-shared clonotypes were lower than those for clonotypes shared by all four donors.

CDR3 length: 12 residues. V was cut by 5 bases and J by 4 bases, with 8 bases left in between. Germline CDR1 and CDR2: MNHNY and SVGAGI (reference sequence). Of note for this clone: The antigen remains undetermined.

The sample taken for sequencing was memory CD4+ T cells sorted from blood. The sample's subset: CD45RA-negative fraction. The origin of this receptor is a woman between 25 and 40 years old in good health. This chain uses TRBV6-6 with TRBJ1-2; a weak D match, TRBD1 (6 bases). The DNA for the CDR3 is TGTGCCAGCAGTGGACAGTTCTATGGCTACACCTTC. Its protein product is CASSGQFYGYTF.